Below are 11 T cell receptor beta chains sequenced from a single sample in a study of post-analysis software for immune sequencing data. General study findings and limits: The five TRBV segments detected at higher frequency in patients than in controls included TRBV5-6, TRBV5-1 and TRBV20-1.

The antigens for these receptors are not known. The TCR beta cDNA libraries carried unique molecular identifiers. TCRdb itself ran the PCR reads through MiXCR, one entry per CDR3 protein. The data show hundreds of thousands of distinct CDR3 sequences, roughly half seen once. Sequenced: blood. All receptors come from a girl aged 10-17 years with multiple sclerosis.

The chain uses TRBV7-8 and TRBJ1-2; TRBD1 might be the D (6 bases). The V gene lost 3 bases and the J gene lost 6 bases, with 17 bases spanning the gap. The CDR3 totals 15 residues. Looked up from germline, CDR1 is SGHVS and CDR2 is FQNEAQ. In DNA, the CDR3 is TGTGCCAGCAGCTTTAAGGGACACGGGGGACATGGCTACACCTTC. It yields the protein CASSFKGHGGHGYTF.

The gene calls are TRBV24-1 and TRBJ2-3; TRBD1 agrees at 8 bases. Trimming removed 3 bases from V and 5 bases from J; junction bases left unmatched: 12. The CDR3 is 17 amino acids. Germline CDR1 and CDR2: KGHDR and SFDVKD. The CDR3 DNA reads TGTGCCACCAGTGATCCTACGAGCAGGGGGCGCGGAGATACGCAGTATTTT. As protein: CATSDPTSRGRGDTQYF.

This clonotype was found a few times. The chain combines TRBV5-1 with TRBJ2-7; 9 nucleotides line up with TRBD1. Germline lookup yields CDR1 SGHRS and CDR2 YFSETQ. This CDR3 has 14 amino acids. J was trimmed by 6 bases and V by 2 bases; bases with no gene match: 6. The CDR3 reads CASSFGQGPLEQYF. The CDR3 region has the DNA TGCGCCAGCAGCTTCGGACAGGGGCCTCTCGAGCAGTACTTC. Full variable domain (missing parts from reference TRBV5-1 and TRBJ2-7): KAGVTQTPRYLIKTRGQQVTLSCSPISGHRSVSWYQQTPGQGLQFLFEYFSETQRNKGNFPGRFSGRQFSNSRSEMNVSTLELGDSALYLCASSFGQGPLEQYFGPGTRLTVT.

The rearrangement joins TRBV28 to TRBJ2-7; D possibly corresponds to TRBD2 (6 bases). CDR3 length: 14 amino acids. CDR1 and CDR2 from the germline V gene are MDHEN and SYDVKM. V was clipped by 2 bases and J by 1 base, with 9 bases between them. In DNA form, the CDR3 reads TGTGCCAGCAGTTTACTAGCGCCTTCCTACGAGCAGTACTTC. It is translated as CASSLLAPSYEQYF. The full variable domain, completed using reference TRBV28 and TRBJ2-7, is DVKVTQSSRYLVKRTGEKVFLECVQDMDHENMFWYRQDPGLGLRLIYFSYDVKMKEKGDIPEGYSVSREKKERFSLILESASTNQTSMYLCASSLLAPSYEQYFGPGTRLTVT.

CDR3 region: CASSRETGARYNEQFF. For the CDR3, the DNA is TGCGCCAGCAGCCGGGAGACAGGGGCCCGCTACAATGAGCAGTTCTTC. The rearrangement uses TRBV5-1 and TRBJ2-1; 8 bases fit TRBD1. The CDR3 loop spans 16 amino acids. From germline, CDR1 is SGHRS and CDR2 YFSETQ. J lost 3 bases, V lost 4 bases, and 9 bases had no gene match. The whole variable domain, remainder taken from reference TRBV5-1 and TRBJ2-1, is KAGVTQTPRYLIKTRGQQVTLSCSPISGHRSVSWYQQTPGQGLQFLFEYFSETQRNKGNFPGRFSGRQFSNSRSEMNVSTLELGDSALYLCASSRETGARYNEQFFGPGTRLTVL.

This clonotype was seen once. The chain links TRBV20-1 to TRBJ2-5; weak D call: TRBD2 (5 bases). With 5 bases removed from V and 4 bases from J, the gap between germline ends came to 17 bases. Germline V gives CDR1 DFQATT, CDR2 SNEGSKA (reference sequence). The CDR3 runs to 14 residues. The CDR3 loop is CSAGNLRGGETQYF. CDR3 nucleotides: TGCAGTGCTGGCAACCTCCGGGGTGGAGAGACCCAGTACTTC.

This chain links TRBV9 with TRBJ2-1, with D possibly being TRBD2 (6 bases). Trimming cost V 4 bases and J 8 bases, with 16 bases left between them. The CDR3 spans 14 residues. The germline gives CDR1 SGDLS, CDR2 YYNGEE. The CDR3, as DNA: TGTGCCAGCAGCCCCCGACTAGTTCAGGATGAGCAGTTCTTC. Translating it yields CASSPRLVQDEQFF.

The chain links TRBV20-1 to TRBJ2-7, with a tentative D call TRBD1 (7 bases). This CDR3 is 13 amino acids long. Germline V gene lookup returns CDR1 DFQATT and CDR2 SNEGSKA (reference sequence). The V gene lost 3 bases and the J gene lost 3 bases, with 12 bases spanning the gap. The CDR3 coding sequence is TGCAGTGCTAGCGCGGGACAGATCTACGAGCAGTACTTC. Translation: CSASAGQIYEQYF.

This clonotype was seen a few times. This chain uses TRBV7-9 with TRBJ1-1; D remains ambiguous. CDR3 size: 15 residues. Germline lookup yields CDR1 SEHNR and CDR2 FQNEAQ (reference sequence). The germline V and J ends were trimmed by 2 bases and 2 bases, with 12 bases remaining between them. CDR3 nucleotides: TGTGCCAGCAGCTTATTCCTGGATATAAACACTGAAGCTTTCTTT. This translates into CASSLFLDINTEAFF.

This clonotype was seen only a few times. DNA for the CDR3: TGCGCCAGCAGCCAAGGGGTAGCCGGGGAAGGTGGCTACACCTTC. Amino acids: CASSQGVAGEGGYTF. The V call is TRBV4-1, the J call TRBJ1-2, with unresolved D. The CDR3 contains 15 residues. Between the trimmed V and J ends, which lost 1 base and 7 bases, there was a span of 16 bases. The germline CDR1 and CDR2 sequences are MGHRA and YSYEKL.

The chain employs TRBV24-1 and TRBJ2-1; D ambiguous. Germline CDR1 KGHDR, CDR2 SFDVKD. V lost 7 bases and J 5 bases, leaving 17 bases between the germline ends. CDR3 length: 15 amino acids. This CDR3 reads CATSGGPKRNNEQFF. The CDR3 nucleotides are TGTGCCACCAGCGGTGGGCCAAAACGCAACAATGAGCAGTTCTTC.